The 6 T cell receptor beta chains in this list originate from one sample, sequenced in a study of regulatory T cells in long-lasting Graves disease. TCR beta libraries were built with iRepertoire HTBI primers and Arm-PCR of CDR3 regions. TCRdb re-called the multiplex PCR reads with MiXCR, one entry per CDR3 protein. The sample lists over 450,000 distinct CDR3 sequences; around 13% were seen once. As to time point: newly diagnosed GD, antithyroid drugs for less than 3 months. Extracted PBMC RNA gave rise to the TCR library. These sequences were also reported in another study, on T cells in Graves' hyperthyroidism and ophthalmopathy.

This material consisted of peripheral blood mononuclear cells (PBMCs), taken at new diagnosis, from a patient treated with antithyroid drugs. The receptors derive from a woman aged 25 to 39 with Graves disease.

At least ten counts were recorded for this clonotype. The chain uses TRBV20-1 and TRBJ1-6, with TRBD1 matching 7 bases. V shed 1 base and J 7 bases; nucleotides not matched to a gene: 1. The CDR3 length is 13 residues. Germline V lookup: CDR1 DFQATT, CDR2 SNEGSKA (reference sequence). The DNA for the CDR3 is TGCAGTGCTAGAGGGACAGGAAATTCACCCCTCCACTTT. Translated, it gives CSARGTGNSPLHF.

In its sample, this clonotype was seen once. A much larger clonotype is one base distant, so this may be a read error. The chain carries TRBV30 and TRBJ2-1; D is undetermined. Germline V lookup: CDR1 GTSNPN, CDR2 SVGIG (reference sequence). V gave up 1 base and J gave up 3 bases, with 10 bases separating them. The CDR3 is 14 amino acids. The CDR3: CAWSGWAVYNEQFF. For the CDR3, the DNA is TGTGCCTGGAGTGGATGGGCGGTCTACAATGAGCAGTTCTTC. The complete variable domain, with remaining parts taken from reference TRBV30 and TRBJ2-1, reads SQTIHQWPATLVQPVGSPLSLECTVEGTSNPNLYWYRQAAGRGLQLLFYSVGIGQISSEVPQNLSASRPQDRQFILSSKKLLLSDSGFYLCAWSGWAVYNEQFFGPGTRLTVL.

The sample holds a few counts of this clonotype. Here the CDR3 DNA reads TGTGCCAGCAGCGAGAGACAGATTGCAACTAATGAAAAACTGTTTTTT. Its translation: CASSERQIATNEKLFF. The chain links TRBV7-9 to TRBJ1-4; possibly TRBD1 for D (5 bases). CDR1 and CDR2 (germline): SEHNR, FQNEAQ (reference sequence). Trimming removed 5 bases from V and 0 bases from J, with 13 bases in between. The CDR3 runs 16 residues. The variable domain in full, with the rest retrieved from reference TRBV7-9 and TRBJ1-4, is DTGVSQNPRHKITKRGQNVTFRCDPISEHNRLYWYRQTLGQGPEFLTYFQNEAQLEKSRLLSDRFSAERPKGSFSTLEIQRTEQGDSAMYLCASSERQIATNEKLFFGSGTQLSVL.

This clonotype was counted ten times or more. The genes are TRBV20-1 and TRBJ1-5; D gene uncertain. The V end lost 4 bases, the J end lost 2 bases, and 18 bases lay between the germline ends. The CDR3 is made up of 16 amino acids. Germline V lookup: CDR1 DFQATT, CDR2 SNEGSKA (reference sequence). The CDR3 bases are TGCAGTGCTACCCGAAACTATCCCGGTGGCAATCAGCCCCAGCATTTT. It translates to CSATRNYPGGNQPQHF.

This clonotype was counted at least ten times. This CDR3 reads CASITSGNGYEQYF. CDR3 coding DNA: TGTGCCAGCATTACTAGCGGGAACGGCTACGAGCAGTACTTC. The chain joins TRBV2 to TRBJ2-7, with TRBD2 matching 10 bases. Per the germline V gene, CDR1 is SNHLY and CDR2 is FYNNEI. CDR3 length equals 14 residues. Trimming cost V 7 bases and J 3 bases; bases outside gene matches: 6.

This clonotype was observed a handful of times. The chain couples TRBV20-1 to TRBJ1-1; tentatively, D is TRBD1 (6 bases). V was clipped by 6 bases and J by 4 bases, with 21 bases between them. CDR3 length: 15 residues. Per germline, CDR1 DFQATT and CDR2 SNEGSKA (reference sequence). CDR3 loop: CSAEGTQPSGTEAFF. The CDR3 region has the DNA TGCAGTGCCGAGGGGACACAACCATCGGGCACTGAAGCTTTCTTT.